This is a list of T cell receptor beta chains from one sample in a study of breast tumors, draining lymph nodes, adjacent tissues. Each CDR3 protein is one row after TCRdb ran MiXCR on the multiplex PCR reads. The sample records around 50,000 distinct CDR3 sequences, more than 20% being singletons. The specimen was breast tumor tissue. The receptors derive from a female donor with breast cancer. Some clones in this sample may be carry-over from other donors' samples. The CDR3 runs from the conserved cysteine through the conserved F or W. D genes are given only for firm matches.

>TRBJ2-3|TRBV12-3/TRBV12-4|.
CASSHPGDSGTDTQYF
>TRBJ2-1|TRBV7-2|.
CASSLGPYNEQFF
>TRBJ1-3|TRBV19|TRBD1
CASSIRAGGPSDTIYF
>TRBJ2-2|TRBV4-2|TRBD1
CASSQDPGGTGELFF
>TRBJ2-7|TRBV7-9|.
CASSLATHYGQYF
>TRBJ1-5|TRBV12-3/TRBV12-4|.
CASSSGVSNQPQHF
>TRBJ1-2|TRBV4-1|.
CASSQPHRGTSGYGYTF
>TRBJ2-7|TRBV15|.
CATSDRSFSPLEQYF
>TRBJ2-3|TRBV20-1|.
CSASPMVAENTDTQYF
>TRBJ2-7|TRBV5-1|TRBD1
CASSLTGAPYEQYF
>TRBJ2-7|TRBV28|.
CASRSPPDEQYF
>TRBJ2-3|TRBV12-3/TRBV12-4|TRBD2
CASSLTGGASTDTQYF
>TRBJ2-5|TRBV19|.
CASSENRETQYF
>TRBJ1-5|TRBV19|.
CASRQEVASQPQHF
>TRBJ2-2|TRBV9|.
CASSVVSGQGIYTGELFF
>TRBJ2-3|TRBV3-1|TRBD2
CASSHGLADSTDTQYF
>TRBJ2-3|TRBV20-1|.
CSARTVTDTQYF
>TRBJ1-2|TRBV19|.
CASSIGGSHNYGYTF
>TRBJ1-1|TRBV3-1|.
CASSQGWGGGTEAFF
>TRBJ1-4|TRBV27|.
CASSSRGTNEKLFF
>TRBJ1-4|TRBV19|.
CASNDRSTNEKLFF
>TRBJ2-1|TRBV5-5|TRBD2
CASSLGTSGYYNEQFF
>TRBJ2-1|TRBV7-2|TRBD2
CASSDTSGGVGRSYNEQFF
>TRBJ2-6|TRBV14|TRBD1
CASSQDRGFSGANVLTF
>TRBJ2-1|TRBV20-1|.
CSARRGGDHNEQFF